The rows below give T cell receptor beta chains drawn from one sample of a study of T cells in Graves' hyperthyroidism and ophthalmopathy. A single record per CDR3 protein comes from TCRdb applying MiXCR to the multiplex PCR reads. The table records approximately 210,000 distinct CDR3 sequences, 15% to 20% of them present only once. Sequenced sample: blood. These receptor sequences come from a man between 50 and 59 years old with Graves' hyperthyroidism. The CDR3 runs from the conserved cysteine through the conserved F or W. Fields, in order: clone size, D gene, J gene, V gene, CDR3 DNA, CDR3 protein. A D gene is named only where the DNA matches it firmly. The size entry is marked missing in some rows and otherwise reads once, few, many or a size class.

abundance: many; d_gene: .; j_gene: TRBJ1-1; v_gene: TRBV7-9; CDR3nt: TGTGCCAGCAGCGCACAGGAGGACACTGAAGCTTTCTTT; CDR3aa: CASSAQEDTEAFF
abundance: many; d_gene: .; j_gene: TRBJ2-2; v_gene: TRBV7-9; CDR3nt: TGTGCCAGCAGCTTAGGATCTGGGGCCGGCACCGGGGAGCTGTTTTTT; CDR3aa: CASSLGSGAGTGELFF
abundance: few; d_gene: .; j_gene: TRBJ1-5; v_gene: TRBV4-1; CDR3nt: TGCGCCAGCGACACGGGGCCTGGAGGTCAGCCCCAGCATTTT; CDR3aa: CASDTGPGGQPQHF
abundance: many; d_gene: .; j_gene: TRBJ2-3; v_gene: TRBV2; CDR3nt: TGTGCCAGCGGGGAGGACTGGACTAGCACAGATACGCAGTATTTT; CDR3aa: CASGEDWTSTDTQYF
abundance: few; d_gene: .; j_gene: TRBJ1-2; v_gene: TRBV7-2; CDR3nt: TGTGCCAGCAGCCTCAGTTCTGGGCGGGGTGGCTACACCTTC; CDR3aa: CASSLSSGRGGYTF
abundance: .; d_gene: TRBD2; j_gene: TRBJ2-3; v_gene: TRBV19; CDR3nt: TGTGCCAGTAGCTACGCACTAGCGGGAGTGGGTCGCACAGATACGCAGTATTTT; CDR3aa: CASSYALAGVGRTDTQYF
abundance: .; d_gene: .; j_gene: TRBJ1-5; v_gene: TRBV28; CDR3nt: TGTGCCAGCAGTTCGATGCGGGGCAATCAGCCCCAGCATTTT; CDR3aa: CASSSMRGNQPQHF
abundance: many; d_gene: .; j_gene: TRBJ2-2; v_gene: TRBV7-2; CDR3nt: TGTGCCAGCAGCTTAGCGGGAGTTAGCTCCGGGGAGCTGTTTTTT; CDR3aa: CASSLAGVSSGELFF
abundance: many; d_gene: .; j_gene: TRBJ2-1; v_gene: TRBV7-9; CDR3nt: TGTGCCAGCACCCCTGGAGAGTGGGCCGCCAATGAGCAGTTCTTC; CDR3aa: CASTPGEWAANEQFF
abundance: .; d_gene: .; j_gene: TRBJ1-5; v_gene: TRBV6-1; CDR3nt: TGTGCCAGCACCCGGGCAGGGGATAGCAATCAGCCCCAGCATTTT; CDR3aa: CASTRAGDSNQPQHF
abundance: few; d_gene: TRBD1; j_gene: TRBJ1-1; v_gene: TRBV5-4; CDR3nt: TGTGCCAGCAGCTCGGACAGGGGGCAACTTGCTTTCTTT; CDR3aa: CASSSDRGQLAFF
abundance: many; d_gene: .; j_gene: TRBJ1-1; v_gene: TRBV28; CDR3nt: TGTGCCAGCACCCCGGGAGGACTGAACACTGAAGCTTTCTTT; CDR3aa: CASTPGGLNTEAFF
abundance: .; d_gene: TRBD2; j_gene: TRBJ2-7; v_gene: TRBV4-3; CDR3nt: TGCGCCAGCAGCCAAGATGGGGCGGGGGGCCACGAGCAGTACTTC; CDR3aa: CASSQDGAGGHEQYF
abundance: .; d_gene: .; j_gene: TRBJ1-1; v_gene: TRBV5-4; CDR3nt: TGTGCCAGCAGCTCCGCTTGGGGGTCGAACACTGAAGCTTTCTTT; CDR3aa: CASSSAWGSNTEAFF
abundance: many; d_gene: TRBD2; j_gene: TRBJ2-7; v_gene: TRBV4-1; CDR3nt: TGCGCCAGCAGCCCCTACGGGACTATCTACGAGCAGTACTTC; CDR3aa: CASSPYGTIYEQYF
abundance: .; d_gene: TRBD1; j_gene: TRBJ1-5; v_gene: TRBV4-1; CDR3nt: TGCGCCAGCAGCCACCGGACTGGGACAGGGCGAAGCAATCAGCCCCAGCATTTT; CDR3aa: CASSHRTGTGRSNQPQHF
abundance: few; d_gene: .; j_gene: TRBJ1-3; v_gene: TRBV20-1; CDR3nt: TGCAGTGCTAGACCTAACCCAGGGGACGGAAACACCATATATTTT; CDR3aa: CSARPNPGDGNTIYF
abundance: many; d_gene: TRBD2; j_gene: TRBJ2-3; v_gene: TRBV20-1; CDR3nt: TGCAGTGCCGCCTTCGGACTAGCGGGAGATGGCACAGATACGCAGTATTTT; CDR3aa: CSAAFGLAGDGTDTQYF
abundance: .; d_gene: TRBD2; j_gene: TRBJ2-7; v_gene: TRBV28; CDR3nt: TGTGCCAGCAGTCCCCTAGCGGGACCCTACGAGCAGTACTTC; CDR3aa: CASSPLAGPYEQYF
abundance: many; d_gene: .; j_gene: TRBJ2-4; v_gene: TRBV27; CDR3nt: TGTGCCAGCAGTTTCAGGGATAGAAACATTCAGTACTTC; CDR3aa: CASSFRDRNIQYF
abundance: many; d_gene: .; j_gene: TRBJ2-1; v_gene: TRBV3-1; CDR3nt: TGTGCCAGCAGCCAAGTGGTAGGAGGCAATGAGCAGTTCTTC; CDR3aa: CASSQVVGGNEQFF